The sequence of this T cell receptor beta chain was determined in a study of T cell repertoires in cytomegalovirus infection. From germline, CDR1 is SEHNR and CDR2 FQNEAQ (reference sequence). The CDR3 sequence is 18 residues long. This clonotype turned up a few times. Its antigen remains unidentified. TCRdb analysed the reads with MiXCR anew, one entry per CDR3 protein. The sample has fewer than 60,000 distinct CDR3 sequences, roughly 21% seen once. The TCR originated in a human donor in good health (CMV status not recorded). Some clones in this sample may be carry-over from other donors' samples. The sample was CD8+ T cells from cultured PBMCs, taken from culture after CMV antigen stimulation. This chain connects TRBV7-9 to TRBJ2-1; D possibly corresponds to TRBD1 (5 bases). The CDR3 protein is CVGYTPLQGPLSYNEQFF. DNA for the CDR3: TGTGTCGGATACACGCCCTTGCAGGGCCCTCTCTCCTACAATGAGCAGTTCTTC.